This T cell receptor beta chain was identified during a study of T cells expressing NK-cell markers. About the research overall: Beta-chain profiling covered CD3+CD56+NKG2C+, CD3+CD56+NKG2C- and CD3+CD56-NKG2C+ sorted subsets.

The authors generated TCR beta cDNA through 5'RACE template switching with UMIs. Each CDR3 protein gets one entry in TCRdb, which reprocessed the 5' RACE reads and gives no DNA. This sample's table has roughly 160,000 distinct CDR3 sequences. Study-wide results and limits: Of the CD8+ T cell pool in roughly 6 donors, roughly 1.0-8% was accounted for by dominant NKG2C+ clonotypes.

Germline V gene sequence: CDR1 SQVTM, CDR2 ANQGSEA. The CDR3 has 12 amino acids. As concerns this clonotype: What it binds is unknown.

The sequence was obtained from a woman between 18 and 70 years old in good health. The specimen sequenced was blood T cells: a sorted CD56 or NKG2C T cell subset, CD4+ or CD8+ T cells, or bulk PBMC T cells (not recorded which). The chain recombines TRBV29-1 with TRBJ2-7. The CDR3 region is CSVVGDSYEQYF.